This T cell receptor beta chain came from a study of cytomegalovirus exposure and HLA in healthy donors. Notes on the study in general: Within the 120 or so validation repertoires, first-cohort TCR clusters tended to co-occur, according to a later analysis. Most observed TCR sequences were rare, whereas some public TCRs were detected in many donors. In vitro assays verified that three CMV-associated chains recognized CMV antigens specifically.

The CDR3 length is 14 residues. The germline gives CDR1 LNHDA, CDR2 SQIVND (reference sequence). Trimming removed 4 bases at V and 7 bases at J, with 16 bases between. The donors were part of the validation cohort of 100 to 150 subjects. That cohort was separate from the first cohort, which comprised 550 to 750 subjects. Concerning this clone itself: Its specificity is not known.

Profiled with immunoSEQ multiplex PCR; TCRdb holds only in-frame clones, not every one. The sample carries more than 250,000 clones, around 86% recorded once. The gene calls are TRBV19 and TRBJ2-5, with D possibly TRBD1 on 5 matching bases. The specimen was PBMCs. This receptor was taken from a woman in her late teens or twenties in good health and CMV-seronegative. The CDR3 reads CASSKTSGSGTQYF. The CDR3 DNA reads as TGTGCCAGTAGTAAGACGTCAGGGTCCGGGACCCAGTACTTC. Full variable domain (remainder filled in from reference TRBV19 and TRBJ2-5): DGGITQSPKYLFRKEGQNVTLSCEQNLNHDAMYWYRQDPGQGLRLIYYSQIVNDFQKGDIAEGYSVSREKKESFPLTVTSAQKNPTAFYLCASSKTSGSGTQYFGPGTRLLVL.